This T cell receptor (beta chain) is drawn from a study of identical twins. This clonotype was seen a handful of times. Germline V gene lookup returns CDR1 SEHNR and CDR2 FQNEAQ (reference sequence). The CDR3 is made up of 15 amino acids. Between the trimmed V and J ends, which lost 3 bases and 6 bases, there was a span of 15 bases. TCRdb reprocessed the 5' RACE reads via MiXCR and lists one record per CDR3 protein. Of hundreds of thousands of distinct CDR3 sequences detected, about 12% appear once; the ten largest clones hold around 1.5%. These sequences were also reported in another study, on yellow fever vaccine responses in identical twins. That paper notes: On the reported evidence, twins' vaccine T cell responses seemed partly convergent and partly personalized.

The specimen was PBMCs. The chain uses TRBV7-9 and TRBJ2-1; D is possibly TRBD2 (6 bases). The source of this sequence is a woman in her late teens or twenties in good health. Written as DNA, the CDR3 is TGTGCCAGCAGCTTCAGTGAGACTAGTGCCAATGAGCAGTTCTTC. As protein: CASSFSETSANEQFF.